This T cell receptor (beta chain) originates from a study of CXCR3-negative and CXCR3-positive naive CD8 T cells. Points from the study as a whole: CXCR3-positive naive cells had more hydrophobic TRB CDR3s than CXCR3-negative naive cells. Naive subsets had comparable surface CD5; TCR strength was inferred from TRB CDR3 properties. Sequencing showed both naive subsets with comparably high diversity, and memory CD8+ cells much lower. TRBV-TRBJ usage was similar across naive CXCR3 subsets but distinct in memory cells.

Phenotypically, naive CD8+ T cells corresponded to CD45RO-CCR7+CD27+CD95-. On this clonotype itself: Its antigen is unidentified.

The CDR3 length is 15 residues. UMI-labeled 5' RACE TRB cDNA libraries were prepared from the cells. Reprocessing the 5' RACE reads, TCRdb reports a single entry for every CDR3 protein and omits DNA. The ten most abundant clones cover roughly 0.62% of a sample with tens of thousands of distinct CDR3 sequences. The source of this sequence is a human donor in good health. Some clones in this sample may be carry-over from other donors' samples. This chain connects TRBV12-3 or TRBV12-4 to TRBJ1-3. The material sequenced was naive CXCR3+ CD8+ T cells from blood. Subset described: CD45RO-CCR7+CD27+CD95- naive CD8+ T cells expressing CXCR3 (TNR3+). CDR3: CASSLDSYSGNTIYF.